The next 19 T cell receptor beta chains were all read from a single sample in a study of blood T cells in healthy people across ages. Sample-barcoded 5' priming and a J-beta primer mix drove a second PCR of roughly 6 to 12 cycles. Each CDR3 protein gets one entry after TCRdb re-called the 5' RACE reads with MiXCR. The repertoire consists of some 750,000 distinct CDR3 sequences, with over 20% occurring once and the leading ten covering around a fifth. The material sequenced was blood. These receptors all come from a man aged 65 to 85 in good health.

Remarks on this clonotype: A much larger clone lies a single base off, so this may be a read error. V and J are TRBV12-3 or TRBV12-4 and TRBJ1-1, with TRBD1 as a possible D gene (5 bases). V was cut by 8 bases and J by 6 bases, with 22 bases left in between. The CDR3 extends over 15 amino acids. CDR3 DNA: TGTGCCAGCCGAGTGTCGGGGGAAATTGCGCCTGAAGCTTTCTTT. Protein product: CASRVSGEIAPEAFF.

The chain joins TRBV6-6 to TRBJ1-5, with D perhaps TRBD1 (5 bases). The CDR3 contains 14 residues. V dropped 6 bases and J dropped 7 bases, with 16 bases sitting between them. The germline V gene encodes CDR1 MNHNY and CDR2 SVGAGI (reference sequence). CDR3 region: CASRNQGVGQPQHF. The CDR3 DNA follows: TGTGCCAGCAGAAACCAGGGAGTAGGGCAGCCCCAGCATTTT.

This clonotype was picked up a small number of times. The CDR3 region has the DNA TGTGCCAGCAGCCCCAACAGGGGAGGGACTGAAGCTTTCTTT. This sequence encodes CASSPNRGGTEAFF. The chain links TRBV5-6 to TRBJ1-1; the match to TRBD1 covers 7 bases. V was clipped by 4 bases and J by 5 bases; unmatched bases: 8. The CDR3 runs 14 residues. Germline CDR1 SGHDT, CDR2 YYEEEE.

There are a few counts of this clonotype. The V gene is TRBV24-1, the J gene TRBJ2-1; tentative D call: TRBD1 (5 bases). The CDR3 spans 15 residues. V gave up 2 bases and J gave up 4 bases, with 11 bases separating them. The germline V gene has CDR1 KGHDR and CDR2 SFDVKD. The CDR3 DNA reads as TGTGCCACCAGTGATTCCGGAACAGGATACAATGAGCAGTTCTTC. It translates to CATSDSGTGYNEQFF.

The chain uses TRBV12-3 or TRBV12-4 and TRBJ2-3, with D perhaps assigned TRBD1 or TRBD2 (6 bases each). This CDR3 has 14 residues. V lost 7 bases and J lost 0, with 11 bases in between. CDR3 DNA sequence: TGTGCCAGCAAGGAGGGACATAGCACAGATACGCAGTATTTT. Encoded protein: CASKEGHSTDTQYF.

This chain links TRBV12-3 or TRBV12-4 with TRBJ1-1; D remains unclear. The CDR3 is 13 residues long. V shed 2 bases and J shed 4 bases, with 8 bases lying between them. CDR3 residues: CASSLPPVTEAFF. CDR3 sequence (DNA): TGTGCCAGCAGTTTACCCCCGGTCACTGAAGCTTTCTTT.

This clonotype has only a few counts. Here the CDR3 reads CASSLGGTLNEKLFF. As DNA, the CDR3 is TGTGCCAGCAGTTTAGGGGGCACCTTAAATGAAAAACTGTTTTTT. This sequence joins TRBV12-3 or TRBV12-4 and TRBJ1-4; tentative D call: TRBD1 (5 bases). The CDR3 runs to 15 residues. V was cut by 1 base and J by 5 bases, with 11 bases left in between.

This clonotype occurred a few times. The chain recombines TRBV10-3 with TRBJ2-5; the D gene is possibly TRBD1 (6 bases). The closer fit of TRBJ2-1 to the DNA end suggests the J call may be wrong. Germline lookup yields CDR1 ENHRY and CDR2 SYGVKD. The CDR3 length is 13 residues. In nucleotides, the CDR3 is TGTGCCATCAGTGAATGGCAGGGGACTGAGCAGTTCTTC. This translates into CAISEWQGTEQFF.

The chain recombines TRBV2 with TRBJ2-5; D possibly corresponds to TRBD2 (5 bases). This CDR3 is built from 15 residues. CDR1 and CDR2 (germline): SNHLY, FYNNEI. Trimming left V 7 bases short and J 5 bases short, with 20 bases between. This chain's CDR3 is CASTEGDFQRETQYF. The CDR3 DNA is TGTGCCAGCACAGAGGGCGATTTTCAACGGGAGACCCAGTACTTC. Based on the CDR3 plus reference TRBV2 and TRBJ2-5, the full variable domain is EPEVTQTPSHQVTQMGQEVILRCVPISNHLYFYWYRQILGQKVEFLVSFYNNEISEKSEIFDDQFSVERPDGSNFTLKIRSTKLEDSAMYFCASTEGDFQRETQYFGPGTRLLVL.

V and J are TRBV12-5 and TRBJ1-2; 7 bases fit TRBD1. Germline-derived CDR1 and CDR2 are LGHNT and FRNRAP. This CDR3 contains 15 residues. After removal of 3 bases from V and 7 bases from J, the junction contained 11 bases not matched to a gene. CDR3 in amino acids: CASGFPDRYLGGYTF. The CDR3 DNA is TGTGCTAGTGGTTTCCCGGACAGGTACCTTGGTGGCTACACCTTC.

This rearrangement joins TRBV20-1 to TRBJ2-1; tentatively, D is TRBD2 (6 bases). The CDR3 sequence is 16 residues long. Trimming stripped 3 bases from V and 7 bases from J, with 22 bases between. Germline assignment: CDR1 DFQATT and CDR2 SNEGSKA (reference sequence). The CDR3 DNA reads TGCAGTGCTAGGATTTTTGTCGGCGGGGCAAAAAATGAGCAGTTCTTC. Protein product: CSARIFVGGAKNEQFF.

The count of this clonotype is one. The chain employs TRBV6-4 and TRBJ2-3, with 9 bases fitting TRBD2. The CDR3 is made up of 15 amino acids. V gave up 6 bases and J gave up 0 bases; unmatched junction bases: 4. Per germline, CDR1 MRHNA and CDR2 SNTAGT. CDR3 sequence (DNA): TGTGCCAGCAGAGGAACTAGCGGGAGCACAGATACGCAGTATTTT. Protein: CASRGTSGSTDTQYF.

Regarding this clonotype: A much larger clone differs by one base, so this may be a read error. V is TRBV12-3 or TRBV12-4 and J is TRBJ2-7, with TRBD1 matching over 8 bases. The CDR3 is 15 residues long. The CDR3 spells CANSFGTGSSYEQYF. The CDR3 nucleotides are TGTGCCAACAGTTTTGGGACAGGCAGCTCCTACGAGCAGTACTTC.

The chain has TRBV27 and TRBJ1-5; tentatively, D is TRBD1 (5 bases). V dropped 5 bases and J dropped 7 bases, with 12 bases sitting between them. Germline CDR1 and CDR2: MNHEY and SMNVEV (reference sequence). CDR3 length equals 13 residues. This CDR3 is CASSPGRDQPQHF. The CDR3 bases are TGTGCCAGCAGTCCTGGGAGGGACCAGCCCCAGCATTTT.

The table lists this clonotype with a few counts. The chain has TRBV7-2 and TRBJ1-2, with D possibly TRBD1 on 5 matching bases. The CDR3 runs to 14 residues. Germline V gene data show CDR1 as SGHTA and CDR2 as FQGNSA. V was trimmed by 4 bases and J by 2 bases, leaving 11 bases between them. The CDR3 loop reads CASSSRDGNYGYTF. CDR3 coding DNA: TGTGCCAGCAGCTCCCGGGACGGGAACTATGGCTACACCTTC. The full variable domain, its missing parts supplied by reference TRBV7-2 and TRBJ1-2, is GAGVSQSPSNKVTEKGKDVELRCDPISGHTALYWYRQSLGQGLEFLIYFQGNSAPDKSGLPSDRFSAERTGGSVSTLTIQRTQQEDSAVYLCASSSRDGNYGYTFGSGTRLTVV.

This clonotype was counted only a few times. The J gene is TRBJ2-5, the V gene TRBV7-9; 7 nucleotides agree with TRBD2. The J call may be wrong; the DNA end is better matched by TRBJ2-7. Germline V gene lookup returns CDR1 SEHNR and CDR2 FQNEAQ (reference sequence). The CDR3 is 19 residues long. CDR3 protein: CASSLDGGTSTVSSYEQYF. CDR3 in DNA: TGTGCCAGCAGCTTAGACGGGGGGACCTCGACAGTTAGCTCCTACGAGCAGTACTTC.

The chain is built from TRBV7-6 and TRBJ2-3; 8 positions agree with TRBD1. V lost 5 bases, J lost 2 bases, and 21 bases stayed unmatched. CDR1 and CDR2 (germline): SGHVS, FNYEAQ. This CDR3 region has 20 residues. The CDR3 is CASSPLSGLGRGQVTDTQYF. In DNA, the CDR3 is TGTGCCAGCAGCCCACTTAGCGGTCTTGGCAGGGGGCAGGTCACAGATACGCAGTATTTT.

This clonotype was seen only a few times. The chain recombines TRBV7-9 with TRBJ1-2; no clear D. Between the trimmed V and J ends, which lost 1 base and 10 bases, there was a span of 16 bases. Germline-derived CDR1 and CDR2 are SEHNR and FQNEAQ (reference sequence). The CDR3 has 14 amino acids. The CDR3 spells CASSLGLSQTDYTF. DNA of the CDR3: TGTGCCAGCAGCTTAGGCCTGAGTCAGACGGACTACACCTTC. Together with reference TRBV7-9 and TRBJ1-2, the CDR3 gives the full variable domain: DTGVSQNPRHKITKRGQNVTFRCDPISEHNRLYWYRQTLGQGPEFLTYFQNEAQLEKSRLLSDRFSAERPKGSFSTLEIQRTEQGDSAMYLCASSLGLSQTDYTFGSGTRLTVV.

The table lists this clonotype with a count of one. The chain recombines TRBV29-1 with TRBJ2-2; D is tentatively TRBD1 or TRBD2 (6 bases each). The CDR3 sequence is 14 residues long. Trimming removed 4 bases at V and 3 bases at J, with 12 bases between. Germline values: CDR1 SQVTM, CDR2 ANQGSEA. The CDR3: CSVAAGGDTGELFF. In DNA form, the CDR3 reads TGCAGCGTTGCCGCCGGGGGCGACACCGGGGAGCTGTTTTTT.